The 22 T cell receptor beta chains below were found in one sample sequenced in a study of blood T cell repertoires in COVID-19. Clones were sequenced by immunoSEQ multiplex PCR, and TCRdb holds only the in-frame ones, with some missing. Of around 400,000 clones in the sample, more than 85% are singletons; the top ten hold about 0.78%. The sequenced sample consisted of PBMCs or T cells enriched from blood (not recorded which). The receptors here all came from a woman in her forties who had been exposed to COVID-19.

The chain combines TRBV3-1 (or the pseudogene TRBV3-2) with TRBJ2-7; perhaps TRBD2 as D (6 bases). Germline V lookup: CDR1 LGHDT, CDR2 YNNKEL (reference sequence). V lost 5 bases to trimming and J lost 6 bases, with 14 bases between them. The CDR3 is 13 amino acids. CDR3 sequence: CASSEREVGEQYF. The CDR3 DNA reads TGTGCCAGCAGCGAAAGGGAGGTTGGCGAGCAGTACTTC.

The V call is TRBV15, the J call TRBJ1-2; 9 nucleotides line up with TRBD1. In germline, CDR1 is LNHNV, CDR2 YYDKDF (reference sequence). J gave up 6 bases and V 0 bases, and 8 bases lay outside the gene matches. This CDR3 region has 16 residues. DNA for the CDR3: TGTGCCACCAGCAGAGATAAGAACAGGGGGCGGCATGGCTACACCTTC. As protein: CATSRDKNRGRHGYTF.

The chain recombines TRBV11-2 with TRBJ1-1; D gene uncertain. Germline V lookup: CDR1 SGHAT, CDR2 FQNNGV. Between the trimmed V and J ends, which lost 3 bases and 1 base, there was a span of 9 bases. CDR3 length: 14 amino acids. Here the CDR3 reads CASSFLATNTEAFF. CDR3 sequence (DNA): TGTGCCAGCAGCTTTCTGGCAACGAACACTGAAGCTTTCTTT.

The V gene is TRBV6-5, the J gene TRBJ2-7; TRBD2 might be the D (6 bases). The germline gives CDR1 MNHEY, CDR2 SVGAGI. This CDR3 spans 15 amino acids. Trimming pared 1 base from V and 6 bases from J, leaving 16 bases between. The CDR3 loop reads CASSYLSGVPGEQYF. In nucleotides, the CDR3 is TGTGCCAGCAGTTACTTATCGGGAGTTCCCGGCGAGCAGTACTTC.

This clone has only one observation. The V gene is TRBV3-1 (or the pseudogene TRBV3-2), the J gene TRBJ2-1, with D perhaps matching TRBD2 (5 bases). In germline, CDR1 is LGHDT, CDR2 YNNKEL (reference sequence). V was trimmed by 4 bases and J by 5 bases, leaving 12 bases between them. The CDR3 contains 14 residues. DNA for the CDR3: TGTGCCAGCAGCCCCCCCGGGATACACAATGAGCAGTTCTTC. Encoded protein: CASSPPGIHNEQFF.

V gene TRBV18 combines with J gene TRBJ2-1; TRBD1 might be the D (6 bases). There are 13 residues in the CDR3. Germline lookup yields CDR1 KGHSH and CDR2 LQKENI. V was cut by 5 bases and J by 6 bases, with 11 bases left in between. CDR3 DNA sequence: TGTGCCAGCTCATCGGGACAAGCCAATGAGCAGTTCTTC. Amino acids: CASSSGQANEQFF.

This CDR3 is CASSRPVAGVGNEQFF. CDR3 coding DNA: TGCGCCAGCAGCCGCCCGGTAGCGGGAGTTGGTAATGAGCAGTTCTTC. This chain uses TRBV4-3 with TRBJ2-1; 9 bases match TRBD2. Germline V CDR1 and CDR2: LGHNA, YSLEER. This CDR3 is 16 amino acids long. V shed 4 bases, J shed 7 bases, and the junction held 11 bases outside the gene matches.

This rearrangement joins TRBV2 to TRBJ2-7; 7 bases match TRBD1. The junction had 7 bases not matched to a gene; V was cut back by 10 bases and J by 1 base. This CDR3 is 13 amino acids long. Germline CDR1 and CDR2: SNHLY and FYNNEI. As DNA, the CDR3 is TGTGCCATAGCTCAGGGGGAATCCTACGAGCAGTACTTC. Translated, it gives CAIAQGESYEQYF.

The rearrangement uses TRBV5-1 and TRBJ2-7; 7 bases map to TRBD1. Germline lookup yields CDR1 SGHRS and CDR2 YFSETQ. The CDR3 runs 15 residues. With V trimmed by 3 bases and J by 0 bases, 6 bases remained unmatched. CDR3 sequence (DNA): TGCGCCAGCAGCTACGGACAGGCTGCCTCCTACGAGCAGTACTTC. It yields the protein CASSYGQAASYEQYF.

This clone was observed a handful of times. The genes are TRBV19 and TRBJ2-5; perhaps TRBD1 as D (7 bases). The CDR3 consists of 14 residues. In germline, CDR1 is LNHDA, CDR2 SQIVND (reference sequence). V was cut by 1 base and J by 4 bases, with 10 bases left in between. The CDR3 DNA follows: TGTGCCAGTAGTATAGGTCAGGGGGGAGAGACCCAGTACTTC. The encoded protein is CASSIGQGGETQYF.

V and J are TRBV27 and TRBJ1-2; tentatively, D is TRBD1 (5 bases). This CDR3 is 15 amino acids long. Per the germline V gene, CDR1 is MNHEY and CDR2 is SMNVEV (reference sequence). Trimming shortened V by 2 bases and J by 3 bases, and 13 bases separated the two germline ends. DNA of the CDR3: TGTGCCAGCAGTTTACAGGGAACCCGATACTATGGCTACACCTTC. This sequence encodes CASSLQGTRYYGYTF.

The rearrangement links TRBV7-9 to TRBJ1-1; D not certain. CDR1 and CDR2 from the germline V gene are SEHNR and FQNEAQ (reference sequence). V lost 3 bases and J 1 base, leaving 15 bases between the germline ends. The CDR3 contains 16 residues. CDR3 coding DNA: TGTGCCAGCAGCTTTATCAGGCAGCCCTCGAACACTGAAGCTTTCTTT. The encoded protein is CASSFIRQPSNTEAFF.

J is TRBJ1-2 and V is TRBV6-5; D might be TRBD1 (5 bases). Looked up from germline, CDR1 is MNHEY and CDR2 is SVGAGI. The CDR3 has 15 residues. V lost 10 bases, J lost 3 bases, and 21 bases lay in between. CDR3 nucleotides: TGTGCCACTTCCTTGGCCCCCGGGGGGGACTATGGCTACACCTTC. As protein: CATSLAPGGDYGYTF.

The chain combines TRBV28 with TRBJ1-5; TRBD1 is a possible D gene (6 bases). V lost 7 bases to trimming and J lost 3 bases, with 22 bases between them. This CDR3 is 17 amino acids long. The germline CDR1 and CDR2 sequences are MDHEN and SYDVKM. The DNA for the CDR3 is TGTGCCAGCACCGCAACATCCGGGGGGACAATCAATCAGCCCCAGCATTTT. Translating gives CASTATSGGTINQPQHF.

The chain uses TRBV14 and TRBJ2-4, with D perhaps TRBD1 (6 bases). The germline V gene has CDR1 SGHDN and CDR2 FVKESK. The ends were cut back, 0 bases at V and 0 bases at J, with 15 bases in the middle. The CDR3 has 18 residues. The CDR3, as DNA: TGTGCCAGCAGCCAAGATTCGGGACAAACTAGAGCCAAAAACATTCAGTACTTC. Its translation is CASSQDSGQTRAKNIQYF.

This chain connects TRBV19 to TRBJ1-3; no reliable D call. The CDR3 is made up of 15 amino acids. Germline V lookup: CDR1 LNHDA, CDR2 SQIVND (reference sequence). The V and J ends lost 11 bases and 4 bases respectively, with 21 bases between them. CDR3 coding DNA: TGTGCCTCCCGGGAGAGGGCTTATGGCGGAAACACCATATATTTT. It is translated as CASRERAYGGNTIYF. The entire variable domain, with the rest obtained from reference TRBV19 and TRBJ1-3, is as follows: DGGITQSPKYLFRKEGQNVTLSCEQNLNHDAMYWYRQDPGQGLRLIYYSQIVNDFQKGDIAEGYSVSREKKESFPLTVTSAQKNPTAFYLCASRERAYGGNTIYFGEGSWLTVV.

The rearrangement uses TRBV7-2 and TRBJ2-7, with D perhaps TRBD2 (7 bases). The CDR3 covers 15 residues. Per the germline V gene, CDR1 is SGHTA and CDR2 is FQGNSA. With 6 bases removed from V and 3 bases from J, the gap between germline ends came to 18 bases. In nucleotides, the CDR3 is TGTGCCAGCAGTCCAGCGGGGACACAAGGCTACGAGCAGTACTTC. Protein product: CASSPAGTQGYEQYF.

This clone occurred once. The chain has TRBV11-3 and TRBJ2-4; D is uncertain. Germline loops: CDR1 SGHNT, CDR2 YENEEA. The V gene lost 4 bases and the J gene lost 3 bases, with 13 bases spanning the gap. The CDR3 has 15 residues. Here the CDR3 DNA reads TGTGCCAGCAGCTCCCTACTGCATGGCAAAAACATTCAGTACTTC. It is translated as CASSSLLHGKNIQYF.

The rearrangement links TRBV19 to TRBJ2-1; D not certain. The CDR3 contains 14 residues. Between the trimmed V and J ends, which lost 5 bases and 6 bases, there was a span of 14 bases. From germline, CDR1 is LNHDA and CDR2 SQIVND (reference sequence). The DNA for the CDR3 is TGTGCCAGTAGTCTTGACTTAAAGCGCAATGAGCAGTTCTTC. It is translated as CASSLDLKRNEQFF.

The V gene is TRBV19, the J gene TRBJ2-1, with 8 bases identical to TRBD2. CDR3 size: 15 residues. Germline CDR1 LNHDA, CDR2 SQIVND (reference sequence). The V segment lost 9 bases and the J segment 5 bases; nucleotides outside the gene matches: 12. CDR3 in DNA: TGTGCCAGCCTCGGTACGGGAGGGCCCCACAATGAGCAGTTCTTC. Translated: CASLGTGGPHNEQFF.

The chain has TRBV14 and TRBJ1-6; 8 positions match TRBD1. With V trimmed by 5 bases and J by 7 bases, 4 bases remained unmatched. CDR3 size: 14 residues. Germline V gene sequence: CDR1 SGHDN, CDR2 FVKESK. CDR3 in amino acids: CASSTGTGNSPLHF. The DNA of the CDR3 is TGTGCCAGCAGCACAGGGACAGGAAATTCACCCCTCCACTTT.

The table lists this clone with a count of one. The chain couples TRBV19 to TRBJ2-1; 10 nucleotides line up with TRBD2. This CDR3 has 18 amino acids. V shed 5 bases and J 4 bases; nucleotides not matched to a gene: 14. Germline loops: CDR1 LNHDA, CDR2 SQIVND (reference sequence). The chain's CDR3 is CASSSWGPAAGGYNEQFF. DNA for the CDR3: TGTGCCAGTAGTTCCTGGGGACCAGCAGCGGGAGGGTACAATGAGCAGTTCTTC.